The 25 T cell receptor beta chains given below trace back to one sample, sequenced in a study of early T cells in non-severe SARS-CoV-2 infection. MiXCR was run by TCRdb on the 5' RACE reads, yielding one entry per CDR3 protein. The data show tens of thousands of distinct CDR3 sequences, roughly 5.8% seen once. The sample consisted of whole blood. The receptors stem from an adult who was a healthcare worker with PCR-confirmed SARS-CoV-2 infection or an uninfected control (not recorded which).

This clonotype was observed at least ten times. DNA for the CDR3: TGTGCCAGCAGCCTCGGCGCCTTGCGCGGGAGCTCCTACAATGAGCAGTTCTTC. Its translation is CASSLGALRGSSYNEQFF. This chain joins TRBV7-6 and TRBJ2-1, with TRBD2 matching 7 bases. The junction had 13 bases not matched to a gene; V was cut back by 5 bases and J by 0 bases. The germline V gene encodes CDR1 SGHVS and CDR2 FNYEAQ. This CDR3 region has 18 residues.

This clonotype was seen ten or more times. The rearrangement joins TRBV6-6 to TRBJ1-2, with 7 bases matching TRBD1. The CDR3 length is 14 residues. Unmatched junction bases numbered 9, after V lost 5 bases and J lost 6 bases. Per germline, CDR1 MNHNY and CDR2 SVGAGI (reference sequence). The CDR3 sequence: CASSLHVRGDGYTF. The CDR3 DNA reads TGTGCCAGCAGTCTACATGTCAGGGGGGATGGCTACACCTTC.

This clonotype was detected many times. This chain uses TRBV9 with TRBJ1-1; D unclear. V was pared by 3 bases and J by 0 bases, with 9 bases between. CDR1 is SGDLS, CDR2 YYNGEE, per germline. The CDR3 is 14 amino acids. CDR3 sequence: CASSANVLNTEAFF. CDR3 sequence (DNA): TGTGCCAGCAGCGCCAACGTTCTGAACACTGAAGCTTTCTTT.

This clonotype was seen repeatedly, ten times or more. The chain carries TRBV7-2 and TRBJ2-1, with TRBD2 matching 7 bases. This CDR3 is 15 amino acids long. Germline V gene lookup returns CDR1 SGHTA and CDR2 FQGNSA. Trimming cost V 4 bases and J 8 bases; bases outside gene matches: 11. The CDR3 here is CASSWTSGLADEQFF. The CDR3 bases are TGTGCCAGCAGCTGGACTTCTGGGCTAGCGGATGAGCAGTTCTTC.

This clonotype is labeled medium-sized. The CDR3 is CASSTGTGKWAFF. Here the CDR3 DNA reads TGTGCCAGCAGCACTGGGACAGGGAAGTGGGCTTTCTTT. The chain links TRBV28 to TRBJ1-1, with 9 bases identical to TRBD1. This CDR3 is 13 amino acids long. Germline trimming cut 6 bases from V and 11 bases from J; bases unmatched to any gene: 10. Germline-derived CDR1 and CDR2 are MDHEN and SYDVKM.

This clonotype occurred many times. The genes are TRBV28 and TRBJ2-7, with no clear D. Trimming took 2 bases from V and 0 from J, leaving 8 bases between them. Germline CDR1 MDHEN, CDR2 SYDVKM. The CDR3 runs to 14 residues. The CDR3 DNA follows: TGTGCCAGCAGTTTACTGTCGCCCTCCTACGAGCAGTACTTC. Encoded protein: CASSLLSPSYEQYF.

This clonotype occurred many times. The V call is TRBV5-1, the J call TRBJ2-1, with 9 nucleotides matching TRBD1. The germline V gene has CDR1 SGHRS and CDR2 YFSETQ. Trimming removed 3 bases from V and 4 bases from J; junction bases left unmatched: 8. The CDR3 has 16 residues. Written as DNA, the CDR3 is TGCGCCAGCAGCTGGGAGACAGGGGGGACGTACAATGAGCAGTTCTTC. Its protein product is CASSWETGGTYNEQFF.

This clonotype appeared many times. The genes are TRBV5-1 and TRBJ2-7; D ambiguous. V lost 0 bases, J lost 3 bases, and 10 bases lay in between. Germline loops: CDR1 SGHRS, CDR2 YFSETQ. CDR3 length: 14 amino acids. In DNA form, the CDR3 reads TGCGCCAGCAGCTTGGAGCCGGAATTCTACGAGCAGTACTTC. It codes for CASSLEPEFYEQYF.

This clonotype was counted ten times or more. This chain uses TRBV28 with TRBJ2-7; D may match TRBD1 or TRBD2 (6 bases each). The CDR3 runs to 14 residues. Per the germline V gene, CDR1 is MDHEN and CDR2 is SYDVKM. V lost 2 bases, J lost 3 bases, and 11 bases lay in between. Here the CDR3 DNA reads TGTGCCAGCAGTTTAGGGGGGCCCGTCTACGAGCAGTACTTC. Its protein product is CASSLGGPVYEQYF.

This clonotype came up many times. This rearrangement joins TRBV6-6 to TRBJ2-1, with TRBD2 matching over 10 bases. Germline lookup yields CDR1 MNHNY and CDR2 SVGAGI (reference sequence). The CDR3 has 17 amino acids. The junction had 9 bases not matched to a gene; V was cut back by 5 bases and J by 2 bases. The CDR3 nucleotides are TGTGCCAGCAGTGCTGGACTAGCGGATGGTCCCTACAATGAGCAGTTCTTC. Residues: CASSAGLADGPYNEQFF.

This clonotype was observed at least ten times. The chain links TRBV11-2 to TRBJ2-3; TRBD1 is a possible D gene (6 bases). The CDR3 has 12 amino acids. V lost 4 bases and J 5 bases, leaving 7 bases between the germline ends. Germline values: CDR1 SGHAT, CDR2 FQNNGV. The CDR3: CASSWTEDTQYF. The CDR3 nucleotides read TGTGCCAGCAGCTGGACAGAAGATACGCAGTATTTT.

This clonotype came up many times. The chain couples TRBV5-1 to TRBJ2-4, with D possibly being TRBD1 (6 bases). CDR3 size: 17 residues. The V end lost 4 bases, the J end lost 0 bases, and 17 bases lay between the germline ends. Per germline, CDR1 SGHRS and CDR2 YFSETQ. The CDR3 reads CASSTSADRLAKNIQYF. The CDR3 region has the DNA TGCGCCAGCAGCACCTCAGCCGACAGGTTAGCCAAAAACATTCAGTACTTC.

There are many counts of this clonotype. CDR3 sequence reads: CASRLGQGAPNTEAFF. The CDR3 DNA sequence: TGTGCCAGCAGACTGGGACAGGGGGCTCCGAACACTGAAGCTTTCTTT. The gene calls are TRBV5-5 and TRBJ1-1; 12 bases agree with TRBD1. Germline V gene data show CDR1 as SGHKS and CDR2 as YYEKEE (reference sequence). CDR3 length: 16 amino acids. Trimming cost V 5 bases and J 1 base; bases outside gene matches: 6.

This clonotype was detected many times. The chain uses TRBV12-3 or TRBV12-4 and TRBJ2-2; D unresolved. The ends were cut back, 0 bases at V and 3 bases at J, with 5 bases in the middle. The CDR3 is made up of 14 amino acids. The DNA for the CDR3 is TGTGCCAGCAGTTTAGCGCGGTACACCGGGGAGCTGTTTTTT. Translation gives CASSLARYTGELFF.

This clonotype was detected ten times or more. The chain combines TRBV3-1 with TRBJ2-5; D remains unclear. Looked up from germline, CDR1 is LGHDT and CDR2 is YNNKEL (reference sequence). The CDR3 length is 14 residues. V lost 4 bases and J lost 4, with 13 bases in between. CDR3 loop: CASSLHQTPETQYF. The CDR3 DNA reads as TGTGCCAGCAGCCTTCATCAGACCCCAGAGACCCAGTACTTC.

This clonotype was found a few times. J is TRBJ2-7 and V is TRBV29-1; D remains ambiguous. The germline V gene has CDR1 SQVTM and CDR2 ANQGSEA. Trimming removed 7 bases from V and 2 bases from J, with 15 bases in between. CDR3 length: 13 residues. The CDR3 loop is CSAGGGSAYEQYF. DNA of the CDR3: TGCAGCGCGGGTGGCGGATCGGCCTACGAGCAGTACTTC.

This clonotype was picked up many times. This CDR3 is CASSRGFGQETQYF. CDR3 sequence (DNA): TGTGCCAGTAGCCGTGGATTTGGCCAAGAGACCCAGTACTTC. This chain joins TRBV19 and TRBJ2-5; D gene uncertain. Per the germline V gene, CDR1 is LNHDA and CDR2 is SQIVND (reference sequence). This CDR3 is 14 amino acids long. Trimming cost V 6 bases and J 1 base, with 12 bases left between them.

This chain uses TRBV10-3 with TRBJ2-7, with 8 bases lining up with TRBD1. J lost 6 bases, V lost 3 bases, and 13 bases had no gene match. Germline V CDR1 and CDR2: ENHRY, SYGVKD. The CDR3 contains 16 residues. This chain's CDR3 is CAISDSPDRGGSEQYF. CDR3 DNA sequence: TGTGCCATCAGTGATTCCCCCGACAGGGGTGGCTCCGAGCAGTACTTC.

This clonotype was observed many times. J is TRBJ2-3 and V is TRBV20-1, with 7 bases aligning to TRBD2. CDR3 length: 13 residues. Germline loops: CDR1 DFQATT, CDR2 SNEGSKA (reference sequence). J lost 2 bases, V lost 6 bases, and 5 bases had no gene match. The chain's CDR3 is CSAPGLLTDTQYF. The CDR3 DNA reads TGCAGTGCGCCGGGACTACTCACAGATACGCAGTATTTT.

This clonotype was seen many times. The CDR3 DNA reads TGCAGCGTTGTGTACTACAATGAGCAGTTCTTC. Its protein product is CSVVYYNEQFF. This chain uses TRBV29-1 with TRBJ2-1; D is uncertain. This CDR3 has 11 amino acids. V was clipped by 4 bases and J by 3 bases, with 4 bases between them. Looked up from germline, CDR1 is SQVTM and CDR2 is ANQGSEA.

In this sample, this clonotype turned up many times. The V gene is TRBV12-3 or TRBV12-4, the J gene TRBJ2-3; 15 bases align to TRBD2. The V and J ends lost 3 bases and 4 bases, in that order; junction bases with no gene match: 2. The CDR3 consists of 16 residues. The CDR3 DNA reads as TGTGCCAGCAGTTTCTGGACTAGCGGGGGGGCAGATACGCAGTATTTT. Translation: CASSFWTSGGADTQYF.

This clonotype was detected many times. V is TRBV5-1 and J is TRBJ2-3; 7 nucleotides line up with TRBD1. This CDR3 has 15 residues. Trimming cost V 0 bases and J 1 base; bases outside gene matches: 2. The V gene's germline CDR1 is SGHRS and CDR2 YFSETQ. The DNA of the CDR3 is TGCGCCAGCAGCTTGGTAACAGGGGGCACAGATACGCAGTATTTT. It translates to CASSLVTGGTDTQYF.

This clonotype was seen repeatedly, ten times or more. The CDR3 reads CASSQGQGMNTEAFF. The CDR3 nucleotides read TGCGCCAGCAGCCAAGGGCAGGGAATGAACACTGAAGCTTTCTTT. The gene calls are TRBV4-1 and TRBJ1-1; the D gene is possibly TRBD1 (5 bases). The germline V gene encodes CDR1 MGHRA and CDR2 YSYEKL. The CDR3 is 15 residues long. The germline V and J ends were trimmed by 1 base and 0 bases, with 9 bases remaining between them.

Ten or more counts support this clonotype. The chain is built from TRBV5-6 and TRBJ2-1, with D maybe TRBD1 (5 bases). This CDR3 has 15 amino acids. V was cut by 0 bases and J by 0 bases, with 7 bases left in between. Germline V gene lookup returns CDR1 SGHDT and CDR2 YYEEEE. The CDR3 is CASSLGGSSYNEQFF. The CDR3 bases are TGTGCCAGCAGCTTGGGGGGCAGCTCCTACAATGAGCAGTTCTTC.

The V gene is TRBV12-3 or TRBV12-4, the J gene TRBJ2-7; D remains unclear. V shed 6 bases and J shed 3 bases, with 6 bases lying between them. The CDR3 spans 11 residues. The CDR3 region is CASSRRYEQYF. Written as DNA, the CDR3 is TGTGCCAGCAGCCGCCGCTACGAGCAGTACTTC.